The rows below give T cell receptor beta chains drawn from one sample of a study of T cells in Graves' hyperthyroidism and ophthalmopathy. Using its own MiXCR run on the multiplex PCR reads, TCRdb lists one record per CDR3 protein. Here the sample spans about 210,000 distinct CDR3 sequences, approximately 17% being singletons. The specimen sequenced was blood. The receptors derive from a man aged 50 to 59 with Graves' hyperthyroidism. Both conserved end residues are part of each CDR3. A D gene is named only where the DNA matches it firmly. The listing skips clone size in some rows; elsewhere it reads once, few, many or a size class.

j_gene | abundance | v_gene | d_gene | CDR3nt | CDR3aa
TRBJ2-7 | . | TRBV19 | TRBD1 | TGTGCCAGTAGTATAGTGGGGACAGGGTACGTCGAGCAGTACTTC | CASSIVGTGYVEQYF
TRBJ1-1 | many | TRBV30 | TRBD1 | TGTGCCTGGAAGAGGATGGACAGGGCGCACACTGAAGCTTTCTTT | CAWKRMDRAHTEAFF
TRBJ2-5 | . | TRBV4-3 | . | TGCGCCAGCAGCCAGGATAGGAAAGGGATGGAGACCCAGTACTTC | CASSQDRKGMETQYF
TRBJ2-7 | . | TRBV7-9 | . | TGTGCCAGCAGCTTAGAAGGACATGAGGTCTACGAGCAGTACTTC | CASSLEGHEVYEQYF
TRBJ1-2 | many | TRBV7-9 | . | TGTGCCAGCAGCCCAAGAGGAGGCGGCTATGGCTACACCTTC | CASSPRGGGYGYTF
TRBJ2-3 | many | TRBV28 | TRBD1 | TGTGCCAGCAGTTCCGGGACAGTTAGCACAGATACGCAGTATTTT | CASSSGTVSTDTQYF
TRBJ2-1 | few | TRBV20-1 | TRBD2 | TGCAGTGTTCCGGGACTAGCGGGCGGGTACAATGAGCAGTTCTTC | CSVPGLAGGYNEQFF
TRBJ1-5 | . | TRBV6-2/TRBV6-3 | . | TGTGCCAGCTCCCTGGGTAGGGGGGCGAATCAGCCCCAGCATTTT | CASSLGRGANQPQHF
TRBJ2-3 | many | TRBV4-1 | TRBD2 | TGCGCCAGCAGCCATCCACCCGTAGCGGGAGTACCCACAGATACGCAGTATTTT | CASSHPPVAGVPTDTQYF
TRBJ2-1 | . | TRBV14 | TRBD2 | TGTGCCAGCAGCCAGCCCGGGAGGGAGCAGTTCTTC | CASSQPGREQFF
TRBJ1-1 | many | TRBV28 | . | TGTGCCAGCAGTAGACACAGCCTGAACACTGAAGCTTTCTTT | CASSRHSLNTEAFF
TRBJ2-5 | few | TRBV3-1 | TRBD2 | TGTGCCAGCAGCCAAGTTGTGACTAGCGGGAGAGGGCAAGAGACCCAGTACTTC | CASSQVVTSGRGQETQYF
TRBJ1-1 | . | TRBV7-9 | . | TGTGCCAGCAGCACCTGGGATACCCGATGGAACACTGAAGCTTTCTTT | CASSTWDTRWNTEAFF
TRBJ2-7 | few | TRBV28 | . | TGTGCCAGCAGGAGCAGATACGAGCAGTACTTC | CASRSRYEQYF
TRBJ2-7 | . | TRBV7-2 | TRBD2 | TGTGCCAGCAGCTCCTCTAGCGGGAACTACGAGCAGTACTTC | CASSSSSGNYEQYF
TRBJ2-2 | . | TRBV5-8 | . | TGTGCCCGCGGCGGTCTTCAAAACACCGGGGAGCTGTTTTTT | CARGGLQNTGELFF
TRBJ1-6 | . | TRBV2 | TRBD1 | TGTGCCACCACAGGGGACCTCTATAATTCACCCCTCCACTTT | CATTGDLYNSPLHF
TRBJ1-1 | few | TRBV7-9 | . | TGTGCCAGCAGCTTAGACGGGACTTCTAACACTGAAGCTTTCTTT | CASSLDGTSNTEAFF
TRBJ1-1 | . | TRBV7-9 | . | TGTGCCAGCAGTGAATTGGGGACCAGGGCGGCTGAAGCTTTCTTT | CASSELGTRAAEAFF
TRBJ2-2 | . | TRBV5-1 | . | TGCGCCAGCAGCTTAGAACGTCCCGGGACAGGGGAGCTGTTTTTT | CASSLERPGTGELFF
TRBJ1-5 | . | TRBV28 | TRBD1 | TGTGCCAGCACCCGACAGGGAACGAATCAGCCCCAGCATTTT | CASTRQGTNQPQHF
TRBJ2-1 | few | TRBV2 | TRBD1 | TGTGCCAGCAGCGCCGGGACAGGGGATGAGCAGTTCTTC | CASSAGTGDEQFF
TRBJ1-2 | . | TRBV20-1 | TRBD1 | TGCAGTGCCCTACCGGGACAGACTAATTATGGCTACACCTTC | CSALPGQTNYGYTF
TRBJ2-2 | . | TRBV7-2 | . | TGTGCCAGCAGCGACTACAACACCGGGGAGCTGTTTTTT | CASSDYNTGELFF
TRBJ1-1 | many | TRBV3-1 | . | TGTGCCAGCAGCCGAGGTGGTGAAGCTTTCTTT | CASSRGGEAFF
TRBJ2-7 | many | TRBV7-9 | . | TGTGCCAGCAGCTTCAACAACAGGGTCTACGAGCAGTACTTC | CASSFNNRVYEQYF
TRBJ2-6 | few | TRBV2 | . | TGTGCCAGCAGTGTTGTCGGGTACTCTGGGGCCAACGTCCTGACTTTC | CASSVVGYSGANVLTF
TRBJ2-1 | . | TRBV9 | . | TGTGCCAGCAGCGTCCGGGACTCCCTTGTCAATGAGCAGTTCTTC | CASSVRDSLVNEQFF
TRBJ2-6 | . | TRBV5-4 | . | TGTGCCAGCAGCTTGGGGACACCCAGCTCTGGGGCCAACGTCCTGACTTTC | CASSLGTPSSGANVLTF
TRBJ1-2 | . | TRBV5-5 | . | TGTGCCAGCAGCTCCTACCTACGAGGGCGCCCGGGAAGCTACACCTTC | CASSSYLRGRPGSYTF
TRBJ2-1 | . | TRBV6-2/TRBV6-3 | . | TGTGCCAGCAGGGAGTGGAGCGACGGGTACAATGAGCAGTTCTTC | CASREWSDGYNEQFF